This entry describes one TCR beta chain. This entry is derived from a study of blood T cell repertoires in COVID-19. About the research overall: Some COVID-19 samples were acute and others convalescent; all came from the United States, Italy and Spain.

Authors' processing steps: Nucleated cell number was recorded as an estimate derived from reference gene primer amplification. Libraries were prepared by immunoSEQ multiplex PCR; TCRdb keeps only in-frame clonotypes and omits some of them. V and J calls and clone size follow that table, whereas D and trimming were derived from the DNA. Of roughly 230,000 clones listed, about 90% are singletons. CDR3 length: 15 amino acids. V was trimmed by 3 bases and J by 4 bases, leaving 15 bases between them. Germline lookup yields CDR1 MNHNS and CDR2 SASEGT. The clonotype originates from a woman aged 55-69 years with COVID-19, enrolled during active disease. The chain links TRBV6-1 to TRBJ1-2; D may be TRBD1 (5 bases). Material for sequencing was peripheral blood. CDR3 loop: CASSDKGRPLYGYTF. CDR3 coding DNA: TGTGCCAGCAGTGATAAGGGGCGCCCCCTCTATGGCTACACCTTC.